In its sample, the clone carrying this T cell receptor (beta chain) was seen a few times. Its specificity is unknown. This sample is part of a study of T cells in localized non-small cell lung cancer. Overall study findings and caveats: Adjacent lung was found to contain a median approximately 60 of the top 100 tumor clones. Longer survival (overall) was linked to higher T cell density in blood. Uninvolved nearby lung showed the greatest T cell clonality, exceeding that found in tumor. The study sequenced only one region of the tumor. As a result, intratumor heterogeneity could not be excluded and remains possible.

Method: immunoSEQ multiplex PCR; TCRdb's copy keeps in-frame clones and lacks some. The sample lists about 41,000 clones; roughly 83% were seen once. This CDR3 contains 18 residues. Trimming removed 0 bases at V and 0 bases at J, with 15 bases between. Germline CDR1 SGHDN, CDR2 FVKESK. The material sequenced was PBMCs, taken before any cancer treatment. The chain employs TRBV14 and TRBJ1-3; D uncertain. The origin of this receptor is a man between 40 and 69 years old with stage II lung adenocarcinoma. The CDR3, as DNA: TGTGCCAGCAGCCAAGAGCCTCCCGCGGCGAGCTCTGGAAACACCATATATTTT. This codes for CASSQEPPAASSGNTIYF.